The 18 T cell receptor beta chains presented below share a single source sample, sequenced in a study of blood T cell repertoires in COVID-19. Assay used: immunoSEQ multiplex PCR; TCRdb lists only in-frame clones, some missing. This repertoire shows approximately 440,000 clones, 90% found once; its top ten account for about 0.6%. The sequencing input was PBMCs or T cells enriched from blood (not recorded which). Every receptor here comes from a man aged 18 to 35 who had recovered from COVID-19.

This chain connects TRBV6-5 to TRBJ1-1, with 7 bases identical to TRBD1. From germline, CDR1 is MNHEY and CDR2 SVGAGI. V shed 5 bases and J 9 bases; nucleotides not matched to a gene: 12. CDR3 length equals 14 residues. DNA of the CDR3: TGTGCCAGCAGTCTACAGGGGTTAGATTATAAAGCTTTCTTT. It translates to CASSLQGLDYKAFF.

J is TRBJ1-6 and V is TRBV3-1 (or the pseudogene TRBV3-2); tentative D call: TRBD1 (6 bases). This CDR3 comprises 14 residues. Trimming shortened V by 6 bases and J by 4 bases, and 10 bases separated the two germline ends. Germline loops: CDR1 LGHDT, CDR2 YNNKEL (reference sequence). The CDR3 DNA is TGTGCCAGCAGTCGGACAGTTTATAATTCACCCCTCCACTTT. This translates into CASSRTVYNSPLHF.

The rearrangement uses TRBV11-2 and TRBJ2-7, with unresolved D. The CDR3 runs 13 residues. The germline V gene has CDR1 SGHAT and CDR2 FQNNGV. Deletions cut 0 bases from V and 3 bases from J, with 6 bases between. CDR3 in DNA: TGTGCCAGCAGCTTAGATGAGGACTACGAGCAGTACTTC. Translated: CASSLDEDYEQYF.

Comments on this clone: This sample also contains other DNA sequences that code for the same CDR3. This chain joins TRBV2 and TRBJ2-2; D gene uncertain. V shed 6 bases and J shed 6 bases, with 5 bases lying between them. Germline-derived CDR1 and CDR2 are SNHLY and FYNNEI. This CDR3 contains 11 residues. This CDR3 is CASRGPGELFF. The CDR3, as DNA: TGTGCCAGCAGGGGCCCCGGGGAGCTGTTTTTT.

Regarding this clone: Additional DNA sequences in this sample encode the identical CDR3. The rearrangement links TRBV28 to TRBJ1-1; a possible D gene is TRBD1 (6 bases). The CDR3 consists of 14 residues. Germline V gives CDR1 MDHEN, CDR2 SYDVKM. V was pared by 3 bases and J by 4 bases, with 12 bases between. The chain's CDR3 is CASSFRGGGTEAFF. In DNA, the CDR3 is TGTGCCAGCAGTTTTAGGGGAGGGGGCACTGAAGCTTTCTTT.

This clone was found once. This rearrangement joins TRBV2 to TRBJ2-7; D unresolved. The CDR3 extends over 13 amino acids. Germline lookup yields CDR1 SNHLY and CDR2 FYNNEI. V lost 4 bases and J 3 bases, leaving 10 bases between the germline ends. This CDR3 is CASSGVSRYEQYF. The CDR3, as DNA: TGTGCCAGCAGTGGAGTAAGTCGCTACGAGCAGTACTTC.

The chain joins TRBV9 to TRBJ2-2; 10 bases map to TRBD2. Germline V CDR1 and CDR2: SGDLS, YYNGEE. J lost 6 bases, V lost 3 bases, and 8 bases had no gene match. CDR3 length: 16 residues. The CDR3 spells CASSGTSGTFSGELFF. In nucleotides, the CDR3 is TGTGCCAGCAGCGGAACTAGCGGGACATTCTCCGGGGAGCTGTTTTTT.

This CDR3 is CAISVSAQETQYF. The DNA of the CDR3 is TGTGCCATCAGTGTGTCAGCCCAAGAGACCCAGTACTTC. The chain has TRBV10-3 and TRBJ2-5; D ambiguous. Germline values: CDR1 ENHRY, CDR2 SYGVKD. The V end lost 4 bases, the J end lost 1 base, and 7 bases lay between the germline ends. This CDR3 contains 13 residues.

This clone has a single count. The rearrangement joins TRBV6-5 to TRBJ1-2, with TRBD1 identical over 11 bases. With V trimmed by 5 bases and J by 7 bases, 6 bases remained unmatched. CDR1 MNHEY and CDR2 SVGAGI come from the germline V gene. This CDR3 comprises 14 residues. The CDR3 protein is CASSTMDRGPGYTF. In DNA form, the CDR3 reads TGTGCCAGCAGTACTATGGACAGGGGGCCTGGCTACACCTTC.

This chain links TRBV19 with TRBJ2-3; maybe TRBD2 (6 bases). This CDR3 is 15 amino acids long. V was trimmed by 7 bases and J by 1 base, leaving 15 bases between them. In germline, CDR1 is LNHDA, CDR2 SQIVND (reference sequence). In DNA form, the CDR3 reads TGTGCCAGTACCGACGGAGGGGCGGGCACAGATACGCAGTATTTT. Protein product: CASTDGGAGTDTQYF.

The chain uses TRBV5-1 and TRBJ1-1; tentatively, D is TRBD1 (5 bases). The CDR3 is 16 residues long. V lost 0 bases to trimming and J lost 2 bases, with 14 bases between them. Germline-derived CDR1 and CDR2 are SGHRS and YFSETQ. CDR3 amino acids: CASSLDTGAANTEAFF. In DNA, the CDR3 is TGCGCCAGCAGCTTGGATACAGGCGCAGCAAACACTGAAGCTTTCTTT. Looking up the rest from reference TRBV5-1 and TRBJ1-1 gives the full variable domain: KAGVTQTPRYLIKTRGQQVTLSCSPISGHRSVSWYQQTPGQGLQFLFEYFSETQRNKGNFPGRFSGRQFSNSRSEMNVSTLELGDSALYLCASSLDTGAANTEAFFGQGTRLTVV.

V is TRBV2 and J is TRBJ1-2; no definite D call. The ends were cut back, 2 bases at V and 3 bases at J, with 7 bases in the middle. Germline V gives CDR1 SNHLY, CDR2 FYNNEI. This CDR3 has 13 amino acids. The CDR3 DNA follows: TGTGCCAGCAGTGAAAGCGAGGACTATGGCTACACCTTC. Translation gives CASSESEDYGYTF. The variable domain in full, completed from reference TRBV2 and TRBJ1-2, reads EPEVTQTPSHQVTQMGQEVILRCVPISNHLYFYWYRQILGQKVEFLVSFYNNEISEKSEIFDDQFSVERPDGSNFTLKIRSTKLEDSAMYFCASSESEDYGYTFGSGTRLTVV.

The chain is built from TRBV10-2 and TRBJ2-2, with D possibly TRBD2 on 5 matching bases. V dropped 6 bases and J dropped 0 bases, with 8 bases sitting between them. Per the germline V gene, CDR1 is WSHSY and CDR2 is SAAADI. The CDR3 has 14 residues. The CDR3 is CASRSGANTGELFF. Written as DNA, the CDR3 is TGCGCCAGCAGAAGCGGAGCGAACACCGGGGAGCTGTTTTTT.

The gene calls are TRBV5-1 and TRBJ1-3; D call uncertain. The germline gives CDR1 SGHRS, CDR2 YFSETQ. V lost 0 bases to trimming and J lost 0 bases, with 10 bases between them. The CDR3 extends over 16 amino acids. The CDR3 protein is CASSLGEWSSGNTIYF. The CDR3 DNA reads TGCGCCAGCAGCTTGGGAGAGTGGAGCTCTGGAAACACCATATATTTT.

This sequence joins TRBV2 and TRBJ2-7; 11 nucleotides align to TRBD1. V gave up 6 bases and J gave up 3 bases; unmatched junction bases: 7. Germline loops: CDR1 SNHLY, CDR2 FYNNEI. This CDR3 has 15 residues. The CDR3 region has the DNA TGTGCCAGCAGGGACGGGACAGGGGGTTTCTACGAGCAGTACTTC. Its translation: CASRDGTGGFYEQYF.

J is TRBJ1-3 and V is TRBV4-1, with TRBD1 matching over 7 bases. The germline V gene has CDR1 MGHRA and CDR2 YSYEKL. The CDR3 is 17 amino acids. The J segment lost 4 bases and the V segment lost 0 bases, leaving 9 bases of the junction unmatched. The CDR3 sequence is CASSQESPTGHGNTIYF. As DNA, the CDR3 is TGCGCCAGCAGCCAAGAATCCCCGACAGGGCACGGAAACACCATATATTTT.

CDR3 in amino acids: CASSPHRQGDHNEQFF. The CDR3 bases are TGCGCCAGCAGTCCCCACCGACAGGGTGACCACAATGAGCAGTTCTTC. The V call is TRBV23-1, the J call TRBJ2-1; 7 positions agree with TRBD1. TRBV23-1 is an ORF; its function is uncertain. Trimming removed 4 bases from V and 5 bases from J; junction bases left unmatched: 11. This CDR3 has 16 residues.

The chain carries TRBV9 and TRBJ1-1; D possibly corresponds to TRBD1 (5 bases). The ends were cut back, 4 bases at V and 1 base at J, with 14 bases in the middle. The CDR3 has 15 amino acids. The germline V gene encodes CDR1 SGDLS and CDR2 YYNGEE. The CDR3 nucleotides read TGTGCCAGCAGCTTCTCAGGGATGGGGAACACTGAAGCTTTCTTT. Translation: CASSFSGMGNTEAFF.